This TCR beta chain was documented in a study of technical replicates of blood from several donors. The protocol was immunoSEQ multiplex PCR, while the TCRdb copy is restricted to in-frame clones and leaves out a portion. Of 80,000 to 95,000 clones in the sample, approximately 94% were seen once. V was clipped by 6 bases and J by 1 base, with 13 bases between them. In germline, CDR1 is SGHVS, CDR2 FQNEAQ. CDR3 size: 14 residues. Sample: T cells isolated from PBMCs. The V and J genes are TRBV7-8 and TRBJ2-7; D is perhaps TRBD1 (6 bases). This TCR was recovered from a human donor in good health. CDR3 sequence: CASSPGTSSYEQYF. The CDR3 coding sequence is TGTGCCAGCAGTCCTGGGACATCGTCCTACGAGCAGTACTTC.